The 15 T cell receptor beta chains in this list originate from one sample, sequenced in a study of T cells after yellow fever vaccination. MiXCR, applied by TCRdb to the 5' RACE reads, yields one record per CDR3 protein. The sample lists around 550,000 distinct CDR3 sequences; 15% to 20% were seen once. The starting material was PBMCs, obtained 15 days after the yellow fever booster vaccination. The receptor source for this set is a man under 40 who received the YFV17D yellow fever vaccine.

This clonotype was counted only a few times. V is TRBV3-1 and J is TRBJ1-1, with D perhaps TRBD1 (6 bases). V was clipped by 5 bases and J by 11 bases, with 15 bases between them. The CDR3 spans 12 residues. Germline CDR1 and CDR2: LGHDT and YNNKEL (reference sequence). CDR3 coding DNA: TGTGCCAGCAGCTACGGGGGGGGCCCGGCTTTCTTT. Translating gives CASSYGGGPAFF.

The rearrangement joins TRBV20-1 to TRBJ2-7, with 9 bases identical to TRBD1. V was pared by 5 bases and J by 2 bases, with 4 bases of the junction left unmatched. The CDR3 runs 13 residues. Germline-derived CDR1 and CDR2 are DFQATT and SNEGSKA (reference sequence). The CDR3 reads CSALRQGAYEQYF. As DNA, the CDR3 is TGCAGTGCTCTGAGACAGGGGGCCTACGAGCAGTACTTC.

This clonotype came up a few times. The chain joins TRBV10-3 to TRBJ2-3; 9 positions agree with TRBD2. The CDR3 has 15 residues. The V gene's germline CDR1 is ENHRY and CDR2 SYGVKD. Germline trimming cut 8 bases from V and 0 bases from J; bases unmatched to any gene: 6. CDR3: CAIRKGLASTDTQYF. CDR3 DNA: TGTGCCATCCGGAAGGGACTAGCAAGCACAGATACGCAGTATTTT.

V and J are TRBV19 and TRBJ2-1, with 10 bases that match TRBD1. The junction had 9 bases not matched to a gene; V was cut back by 8 bases and J by 8 bases. CDR3 length equals 14 residues. Germline loops: CDR1 LNHDA, CDR2 SQIVND (reference sequence). CDR3 DNA sequence: TGTGCCAGTGCCTTCGGACAGGGGGTATATGAGCAGTTCTTC. Protein product: CASAFGQGVYEQFF.

This clonotype has a handful of counts. The rearrangement joins TRBV7-9 to TRBJ1-1; D ambiguous. The CDR3 is 13 residues long. Germline V gene lookup returns CDR1 SEHNR and CDR2 FQNEAQ (reference sequence). The V gene lost 8 bases and the J gene lost 4 bases, with 14 bases spanning the gap. CDR3: CASHWAEGTEAFF. The CDR3 DNA reads as TGTGCCAGCCATTGGGCCGAGGGCACTGAAGCTTTCTTT.

This clonotype has more than one count but fewer than ten. This chain links TRBV20-1 with TRBJ2-7, with D possibly TRBD2 on 6 matching bases. There are 13 residues in the CDR3. Trimming removed 5 bases from V and 5 bases from J, with 16 bases in between. Looked up from germline, CDR1 is DFQATT and CDR2 is SNEGSKA (reference sequence). The CDR3, as DNA: TGCAGTGCTCTTATTGGGGGGACCAACGAGCAGTACTTC. Its protein product is CSALIGGTNEQYF.

This clonotype was seen a handful of times. The chain joins TRBV6-5 to TRBJ1-2; D remains ambiguous. Germline lookup yields CDR1 MNHEY and CDR2 SVGAGI. The CDR3 extends over 14 amino acids. V lost 2 bases and J 4 bases, leaving 11 bases between the germline ends. CDR3: CASSYRGLAYGYTF. CDR3 in DNA: TGTGCCAGCAGTTACAGAGGCCTCGCCTATGGCTACACCTTC.

This rearrangement joins TRBV3-1 to TRBJ2-7, with TRBD1 matching over 10 bases. V was clipped by 5 bases and J by 4 bases; unmatched bases: 8. CDR1 LGHDT and CDR2 YNNKEL come from the germline V gene (reference sequence). The CDR3 spans 15 residues. The CDR3 bases are TGTGCCAGCAGCTCGCGACAGGGGGCCAAGTACGAGCAGTACTTC. This translates into CASSSRQGAKYEQYF.

Ten or more counts support this clonotype. Germline and junction disagree at one end, which may indicate a read error. V usage is TRBV5-1 and J usage is TRBJ2-7; D is undetermined. Germline V gives CDR1 SGHRS, CDR2 YFSETQ. The CDR3 loop spans 12 amino acids. Here the CDR3 reads CASSLTAYEQYF. CDR3 DNA sequence: TGTGCCAGCAGTTTAACAGCCTACGAGCAGTACTTC.

This chain links TRBV20-1 with TRBJ2-1; 11 positions agree with TRBD2. V was pared by 6 bases and J by 6 bases, with 10 bases of the junction left unmatched. This CDR3 is 15 amino acids long. Germline loops: CDR1 DFQATT, CDR2 SNEGSKA (reference sequence). The CDR3 loop is CSASTGTSGFNEQFF. CDR3 in DNA: TGCAGTGCCTCCACCGGGACTAGCGGCTTCAATGAGCAGTTCTTC.

This clonotype was seen a few times. This chain connects TRBV4-3 to TRBJ1-2, with unresolved D. The germline V gene encodes CDR1 LGHNA and CDR2 YSLEER. V lost 0 bases, J lost 4 bases, and 9 bases lay in between. The CDR3 sequence is 14 residues long. The CDR3 is CASSQDTSAYGYTF. CDR3 DNA: TGCGCCAGCAGCCAAGATACAAGCGCCTATGGCTACACCTTC.

This clonotype was found a few times. The chain combines TRBV4-1 with TRBJ2-7, with 9 nucleotides matching TRBD1. The CDR3 is 14 amino acids. Germline CDR1 is MGHRA and CDR2 is YSYEKL. V shed 1 base, J shed 5 bases, and the junction held 3 bases outside the gene matches. The CDR3 loop is CASSQGQGGDEQYF. The CDR3 DNA follows: TGCGCCAGCAGCCAAGGACAGGGGGGTGACGAGCAGTACTTC.

The J gene is TRBJ2-3, the V gene TRBV20-1, with 8 bases lining up with TRBD2. The V gene end was trimmed by 5 bases and the J gene end by 4 bases; junction bases not matched to a gene: 8. CDR3 size: 14 residues. Germline CDR1 is DFQATT and CDR2 is SNEGSKA (reference sequence). CDR3 sequence reads: CSADGREVPDTQYF. The DNA for the CDR3 is TGCAGTGCTGATGGGCGGGAGGTTCCAGATACGCAGTATTTT.

This clonotype was found a few times. DNA for the CDR3: TGTGCCAGCAGTTACTTCCAGACAGCTGAAGCTTTCTTT. Protein product: CASSYFQTAEAFF. This chain uses TRBV6-6 with TRBJ1-1, with D possibly matching TRBD1 (5 bases). This CDR3 has 13 residues. With 1 base removed from V and 6 bases from J, the gap between germline ends came to 9 bases. The V gene's germline CDR1 is MNHNY and CDR2 SVGAGI (reference sequence).

The rearrangement links TRBV28 to TRBJ1-1, with D perhaps TRBD1 (6 bases). From germline, CDR1 is MDHEN and CDR2 SYDVKM. Trimming pared 4 bases from V and 3 bases from J, leaving 15 bases between. This CDR3 comprises 15 residues. The CDR3 reads CASSSNRESDTEAFF. CDR3 sequence (DNA): TGTGCCAGCAGTTCCAACAGGGAGTCGGACACTGAAGCTTTCTTT.